Sequencing of this T cell receptor (beta chain) was carried out in a study of preoperative IRX-2 immunotherapy in early breast cancer. Treatment reported: preoperative locoregional IRX-2 cytokine immunotherapy. Preoperative locoregional IRX-2 cytokine immunotherapy was tested in the phase Ib source study. Measured with immunoSEQ multiplex PCR; TCRdb has only the in-frame clones, and not every one. The data hold roughly 43,000 clones, with about 95% observed a single time. This CDR3 is built from 14 residues. Germline V gene data show CDR1 as SGHTS and CDR2 as YDEGEE. V lost 2 bases to trimming and J lost 4 bases, with 13 bases between them.

Sequences were derived from tumor tissue, sampled after IRX-2 immunotherapy. The chain employs TRBV5-8 and TRBJ2-7; TRBD2 might be the D (5 bases). This TCR was recovered from a human donor with breast cancer. This chain's CDR3 is CASSFGGRQYEQYF. Written as DNA, the CDR3 is TGTGCCAGCAGCTTTGGAGGACGGCAGTACGAGCAGTACTTC.